This T cell receptor beta chain was found in a study of OX40 agonist ivuxolimab in advanced cancers. V lost 0 bases to trimming and J lost 1 base, with 12 bases between them. Germline loops: CDR1 SGHDT, CDR2 YYEEEE. The CDR3 is 16 amino acids. Produced via immunoSEQ multiplex PCR; TCRdb's table is partial and in-frame only. This sample carries about 16,000 clones, 80% to 90% of them seen once, and the ten largest clones take around 70%. The rearrangement uses TRBV5-6 and TRBJ2-3; tentative D call: TRBD2 (6 bases). Sequenced material: CD4+ or CD8+ T cells sorted from blood, taken in a trial of the OX40 agonist ivuxolimab. The TCR was taken from an adult with an advanced solid tumor such as melanoma, head and neck, liver or kidney cancer. The CDR3 nucleotides read TGTGCCAGCAGCTTGGGGCATCGGAGGGGCACAGATACGCAGTATTTT. Its translation is CASSLGHRRGTDTQYF.